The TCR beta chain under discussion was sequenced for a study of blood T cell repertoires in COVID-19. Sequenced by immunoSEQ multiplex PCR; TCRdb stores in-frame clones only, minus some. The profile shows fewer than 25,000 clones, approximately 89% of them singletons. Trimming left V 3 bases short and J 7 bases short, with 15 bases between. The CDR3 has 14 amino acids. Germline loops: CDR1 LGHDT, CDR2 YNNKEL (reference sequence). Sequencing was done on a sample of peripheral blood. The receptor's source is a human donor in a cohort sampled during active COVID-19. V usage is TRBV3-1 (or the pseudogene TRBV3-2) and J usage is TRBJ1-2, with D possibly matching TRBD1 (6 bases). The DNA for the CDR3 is TGTGCCAGCAGCCACCCGAAACAGGGAGCTGGCTACACCTTC. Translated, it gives CASSHPKQGAGYTF.